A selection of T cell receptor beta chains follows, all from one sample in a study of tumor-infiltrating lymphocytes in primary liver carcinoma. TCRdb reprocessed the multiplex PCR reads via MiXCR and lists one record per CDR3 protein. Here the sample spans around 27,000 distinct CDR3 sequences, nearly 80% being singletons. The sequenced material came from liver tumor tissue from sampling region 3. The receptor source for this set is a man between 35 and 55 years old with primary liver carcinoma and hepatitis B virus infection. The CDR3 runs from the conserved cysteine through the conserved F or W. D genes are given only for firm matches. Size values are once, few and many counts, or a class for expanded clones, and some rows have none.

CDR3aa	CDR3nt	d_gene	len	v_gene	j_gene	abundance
CASIEQYGYTF	TGTGCTAGCATTGAACAGTATGGCTACACCTTC	.	11	TRBV11-2	TRBJ1-2	.
CSARDRLSLAGGFYEQYF	TGCAGTGCTAGAGATCGGCTATCACTGGCAGGGGGGTTCTACGAGCAGTACTTC	.	18	TRBV20-1	TRBJ2-7	.
CASSQVGRGGNTEAFF	TGTGCCAGCAGCCAAGTTGGCAGGGGAGGGAACACTGAAGCTTTCTTT	.	16	TRBV14	TRBJ1-1	many
CAGSLELLAGMNEHFF	TGTGCCGGCAGCCTAGAGCTCCTAGCGGGAATGAATGAACATTTCTTC	TRBD2	16	TRBV11-2	TRBJ2-1	.
CAISEIGLRTYEQYF	TGTGCCATCAGTGAGATCGGGTTAAGGACTTACGAGCAATACTTC	.	15	TRBV10-3	TRBJ2-7	.
CANSGGGGLTDKQYF	TGTGCCAACAGCGGAGGCGGGGGTTTGACAGATAAGCAGTATTTT	TRBD2	15	TRBV11-1	TRBJ2-3	.
CASSPQNRGVSTDTQYF	TGTGCCAGCTCACCACAAAACAGGGGGGTGTCCACAGATACGCAGTATTTT	TRBD1	17	TRBV18	TRBJ2-3	.
CANREYEGDQPQHF	TGTGCCAACAGAGAGTATGAGGGCGATCAACCCCAGCATTTT	.	14	TRBV10-3	TRBJ1-5	.
CASNLGQHLTRSYEQYF	TGTGCCAGCAATTTGGGGCAACACCTGACTCGGTCCTACGAGCAGTACTTC	.	17	TRBV5-5	TRBJ2-7	.
CASSRRLGAATEAFF	TGTGCCAGCAGCCGTCGACTGGGGGCTGCGACAGAAGCTTTCTTT	.	15	TRBV14	TRBJ1-1	.
CASGVEQVSGTGELFF	TGTGCTAGTGGTGTGGAGCAGGTATCAGGCACCGGGGAGCTGTTTTTT	.	16	TRBV12-5	TRBJ2-2	.
CASSEQGMNEQYF	TGTGCCAGCAGTGAACAGGGCATGAACGAGCAGTACTTC	.	13	TRBV2	TRBJ2-7	few
CASSLAEGVLSEQFF	TGTGCCAGCAGCTTAGCTGAAGGAGTTCTCAGTGAGCAGTTCTTC	.	15	TRBV11-2	TRBJ2-1	.
CTSSIGTGGPFEQDF	TGTACCAGCAGTATCGGGACAGGAGGCCCCTTCGAGCAGGACTTC	TRBD1	15	TRBV12-3/TRBV12-4	TRBJ2-7	.
CASSQHGRPSPEAFF	TGTGCCAGCAGCCAACATGGGCGGCCTAGCCCTGAAGCTTTCTTT	.	15	TRBV6-1	TRBJ1-1	.
CTSSSMGTGLNSPLHF	TGTACCAGCAGTTCAATGGGGACAGGGCTCAATTCACCCCTCCACTTT	TRBD1	16	TRBV12-3/TRBV12-4	TRBJ1-6	.
CASGGKLGLAGGPHEQYF	TGTGCCAGTGGTGGAAAACTGGGACTAGCGGGAGGGCCACACGAGCAGTACTTC	TRBD2	18	TRBV4-2	TRBJ2-7	.
CASSIDRGTEASF	TGTGCCAGCAGCATAGACAGGGGCACTGAAGCTTCCTTT	TRBD1	13	TRBV5-5	TRBJ1-1	.
CASSQAPGALSTQYF	TGCGCCAGCAGCCAAGCTCCGGGAGCATTAAGTACGCAGTATTTT	.	15	TRBV14	TRBJ2-3	.
CASNPGRGAIYEQYF	TGCGCCAGTAACCCTGGACGAGGGGCGATCTACGAGCAGTACTTC	.	15	TRBV10-2	TRBJ2-7	.
CANSQWEGSGQLSNQPPHF	TGTGCCAACAGCCAATGGGAGGGGTCGGGACAGCTTAGCAATCAGCCCCCGCATTTT	TRBD1	19	TRBV4-2	TRBJ1-5	.
CAGSQEYGQGFWIEAFF	TGTGCCGGCAGCCAAGAGTACGGACAGGGCTTTTGGATTGAAGCTTTCTTT	TRBD1	17	TRBV4-2	TRBJ1-1	.
CASSLPYQGPRTSEQFF	TGTGCCAGCAGCTTACCATATCAAGGGCCTAGAACAAGTGAGCAGTTCTTC	.	17	TRBV7-9	TRBJ2-1	.
CTSSLELLAGTYEQLF	TGTACCAGCAGCTTAGAACTCCTAGCGGGAACGTATGAGCAGTTATTC	TRBD2	16	TRBV11-2	TRBJ2-1	.
CASSLDVGARANVLTF	TGTGCCAGCAGCTTAGATGTCGGGGCTAGGGCCAATGTCCTGACTTTC	.	16	TRBV11-2	TRBJ2-6	few
CANSDMDDSPLHF	TGTGCCAACTCCGACATGGACGACTCACCCCTCCACTTT	.	13	TRBV12-3/TRBV12-4	TRBJ1-6	.
CASSEGLEAFF	TGCGCCAGCAGTGAAGGGCTTGAAGCTTTCTTT	.	11	TRBV10-2	TRBJ1-1	.
CASSVRGVAGVVNEQFF	TGTGCCAGCAGTGTACGAGGGGTAGCGGGAGTGGTCAATGAGCAGTTCTTC	TRBD2	17	TRBV12-3/TRBV12-4	TRBJ2-1	medium-sized
CSVVGLAEDATQYF	TGCAGCGTTGTGGGACTAGCGGAAGATGCTACGCAGTATTTT	TRBD2	14	TRBV29-1	TRBJ2-3	.